The source of this T cell receptor beta chain is a study of shared clonotypes between healthy human individuals. V lost 2 bases, J lost 7 bases, and 8 bases stayed unmatched. CDR3 length equals 15 residues. CDR1 and CDR2 (germline): SGHTA, FQGNSA. TCRdb's table, derived via immunoSEQ multiplex PCR, lists solely in-frame clones and lacks some. The sample includes about 100,000 clones, around 68% of them seen just once. The donor cohort consisted entirely of Caucasian adults residing in Nashville, Tennessee. This chain uses TRBV7-2 with TRBJ2-3; 8 nucleotides match TRBD2. Sequencing input: memory CD8+ T cells sorted from blood. Subset in this sample: CD45RO+ cells pooled with CCR7-negative TemRA cells. The source of this sequence is a woman in her twenties or thirties in good health. In nucleotides, the CDR3 is TGTGCCAGCAGCTTATTAGCGGGAAGGGGGAATACGCAGTATTTT. It encodes CASSLLAGRGNTQYF.